Each of the 17 T cell receptor beta chains below was sequenced from the same sample in a study of Ad26.COV2.S vaccination and SARS-CoV-2 variants. Here immunoSEQ multiplex PCR was the method, and the copy in TCRdb shows in-frame clones only, minus some. The sample contains under 250,000 clones, 70% to 90% of which appear only once. Stated treatment: over 15 received Ad26.COV2.S at low or high dose, single or two shots; several received placebo; per-sample allocation not given. Collection of the samples took place on day 63 after the first injection of vaccine or placebo. The input for sequencing was peripheral blood, taken in a trial of Ad26.COV2.S vaccine versus placebo. The receptors here all came from a person aged 18 to 59 who received the Ad26.COV2.S COVID-19 vaccine or a placebo.

The sample holds a few counts of this clone. The chain is built from TRBV5-4 and TRBJ1-6, with D possibly TRBD1 on 5 matching bases. The length of the CDR3 is 16 residues. V was pared by 0 bases and J by 0 bases, with 7 bases between. Germline loops: CDR1 SGHNT, CDR2 YYREEE (reference sequence). CDR3 DNA sequence: TGTGCCAGCAGCTTGGACGACAGCTCCTATAATTCACCCCTCCACTTT. It yields the protein CASSLDDSSYNSPLHF.

The rearrangement links TRBV4-3 to TRBJ1-3; weak D call: TRBD1 (5 bases). The germline V and J ends were trimmed by 3 bases and 2 bases, with 11 bases remaining between them. Per the germline V gene, CDR1 is LGHNA and CDR2 is YSLEER. The CDR3 contains 15 residues. DNA of the CDR3: TGCGCCAGCAGCCACGGGACGGCCACTGGAAACACCATATATTTT. This sequence encodes CASSHGTATGNTIYF.

The chain has TRBV7-6 and TRBJ1-4; 10 positions match TRBD1. Trimming cost V 0 bases and J 8 bases; bases outside gene matches: 9. The CDR3 contains 17 residues. Germline V gene sequence: CDR1 SGHVS, CDR2 FNYEAQ. This CDR3 reads CASSLARLTGGGEKLFF. DNA of the CDR3: TGTGCCAGCAGCTTAGCCCGCCTGACAGGGGGCGGAGAAAAACTGTTTTTT.

This clone has a single count. The gene calls are TRBV5-4 and TRBJ2-1; 12 bases match TRBD2. The CDR3 contains 17 residues. Germline V gene sequence: CDR1 SGHNT, CDR2 YYREEE (reference sequence). V was clipped by 1 base and J by 9 bases; unmatched bases: 11. For the CDR3, the DNA is TGTGCCAGCAGCTTGTGGACTAGCGGGATGAGGTTTGGTGAGCAGTTCTTC. Protein sequence: CASSLWTSGMRFGEQFF.

This chain uses TRBV9 with TRBJ1-5, with a possible D match to TRBD1 (5 bases). In germline, CDR1 is SGDLS, CDR2 YYNGEE. The CDR3 is 12 residues long. Trimming pared 3 bases from V and 9 bases from J, leaving 10 bases between. CDR3 DNA: TGTGCCAGCAGCGCCGACGGGGGGCCCCAGCATTTT. Its translation: CASSADGGPQHF.

The table lists this clone with a count of one. The chain uses TRBV5-5 and TRBJ1-2, with 9 bases matching TRBD1. Germline assignment: CDR1 SGHKS and CDR2 YYEKEE (reference sequence). The CDR3 covers 13 residues. The V and J ends lost 4 bases and 3 bases, in that order; junction bases with no gene match: 1. The CDR3 nucleotides read TGTGCCAGCAGCCGGACAGGGGACTATGGCTACACCTTC. Translating it yields CASSRTGDYGYTF.

V usage is TRBV7-9 and J usage is TRBJ2-1; weak D call: TRBD1 (9 bases). CDR1 and CDR2 from the germline V gene are SEHNR and FQNEAQ (reference sequence). V gave up 7 bases and J gave up 8 bases, with 21 bases separating them. This CDR3 is 15 amino acids long. CDR3 region: CASTGGGQGFYEQFF. In nucleotides, the CDR3 is TGTGCCAGCACGGGAGGGGGACAGGGCTTTTATGAGCAGTTCTTC. The whole variable domain, filled in from reference TRBV7-9 and TRBJ2-1, reads DTGVSQNPRHKITKRGQNVTFRCDPISEHNRLYWYRQTLGQGPEFLTYFQNEAQLEKSRLLSDRFSAERPKGSFSTLEIQRTEQGDSAMYLCASTGGGQGFYEQFFGPGTRLTVL.

The chain joins TRBV6-5 to TRBJ1-1; possible D gene TRBD1, 6 bases. V was clipped by 6 bases and J by 3 bases, with 17 bases between them. Per germline, CDR1 MNHEY and CDR2 SVGAGI. The CDR3 consists of 15 residues. The CDR3 loop is CASRRGSGLDTEAFF. The CDR3 DNA reads TGTGCCAGCAGGAGGGGGAGCGGGTTGGACACTGAAGCTTTCTTT.

A few counts support this clone. This chain connects TRBV27 to TRBJ2-1, with 12 bases matching TRBD2. V was pared by 8 bases and J by 4 bases, with 6 bases of the junction left unmatched. The CDR3 is 15 amino acids. Per germline, CDR1 MNHEY and CDR2 SMNVEV (reference sequence). The CDR3 DNA reads as TGTGCCAGCTCCCAACTAGCGGGGGGTTACAATGAGCAGTTCTTC. Protein product: CASSQLAGGYNEQFF.

The chain links TRBV6-2 or TRBV6-3 to TRBJ2-7; D gene unclear. V was pared by 3 bases and J by 6 bases, with 15 bases between. Per germline, CDR1 MNHEY and CDR2 SVGEGT. The CDR3 is 14 residues long. CDR3 coding DNA: TGTGCCAGCAGTTATGGCCCGCACGTAGGCGAGCAGTACGTC. The encoded protein is CASSYGPHVGEQYV.

This clone was detected once. The chain is built from TRBV9 and TRBJ1-2; D remains unclear. CDR1 and CDR2 from the germline V gene are SGDLS and YYNGEE. V lost 0 bases and J lost 7, with 10 bases in between. The CDR3 extends over 13 amino acids. CDR3 sequence reads: CASSVEAMGGYTF. In DNA form, the CDR3 reads TGTGCCAGCAGCGTAGAAGCTATGGGTGGCTACACCTTC.

This clone was observed a single time. The chain has TRBV7-6 and TRBJ1-3, with D perhaps TRBD1 (5 bases). V was cut by 5 bases and J by 0 bases, with 11 bases left in between. CDR1 is SGHVS, CDR2 FNYEAQ, per germline. The CDR3 spans 15 residues. This CDR3 reads CASSQQTASGNTIYF. The CDR3, as DNA: TGTGCCAGCAGCCAACAGACAGCCTCTGGAAACACCATATATTTT.

The chain links TRBV5-1 to TRBJ2-7; D possibly corresponds to TRBD2 (5 bases). Germline values: CDR1 SGHRS, CDR2 YFSETQ. V was trimmed by 1 base and J by 3 bases, leaving 8 bases between them. This CDR3 region has 13 residues. This CDR3 is CASSLYGNYEQYV. As DNA, the CDR3 is TGCGCCAGCAGCTTGTACGGGAACTACGAGCAGTACGTC.

This clone occurred once. This chain uses TRBV18 with TRBJ2-2; 9 bases map to TRBD1. Per germline, CDR1 KGHSH and CDR2 LQKENI. The CDR3 is made up of 18 amino acids. V shed 3 bases, J shed 2 bases, and the junction held 10 bases outside the gene matches. CDR3 coding DNA: TGTGCCAGCTCACCTGTACCGCCGGGACAGGGCAACACCGGGGAGCTGTTTTTT. It specifies CASSPVPPGQGNTGELFF.

The CDR3 reads CASSPSVVGTEAFF. In DNA form, the CDR3 reads TGTGCCAGCAGCCCCTCCGTCGTGGGCACTGAAGCTTTCTTT. This rearrangement joins TRBV7-6 to TRBJ1-1; D uncertain. Between the trimmed V and J ends, which lost 5 bases and 4 bases, there was a span of 14 bases. The V gene's germline CDR1 is SGHVS and CDR2 FNYEAQ. CDR3 size: 14 residues.

The V gene is TRBV5-1, the J gene TRBJ2-7; 9 nucleotides align to TRBD2. From germline, CDR1 is SGHRS and CDR2 YFSETQ. J was trimmed by 4 bases and V by 2 bases; bases with no gene match: 16. CDR3 length equals 18 residues. The CDR3 bases are TGCGCCAGCAGCTTTTTTGCGGGAGGGCCTTTGTGGATATACGAGCAGTACGTC. Translating gives CASSFFAGGPLWIYEQYV.

V usage is TRBV7-2 and J usage is TRBJ2-1; D remains ambiguous. V was clipped by 5 bases and J by 10 bases, with 18 bases between them. Germline V gene sequence: CDR1 SGHTA, CDR2 FQGNSA. The CDR3 is 14 amino acids. The CDR3 loop is CASSLAIGAREQFF. The CDR3 DNA follows: TGTGCCAGCAGCCTCGCTATCGGAGCGCGCGAGCAGTTCTTC.